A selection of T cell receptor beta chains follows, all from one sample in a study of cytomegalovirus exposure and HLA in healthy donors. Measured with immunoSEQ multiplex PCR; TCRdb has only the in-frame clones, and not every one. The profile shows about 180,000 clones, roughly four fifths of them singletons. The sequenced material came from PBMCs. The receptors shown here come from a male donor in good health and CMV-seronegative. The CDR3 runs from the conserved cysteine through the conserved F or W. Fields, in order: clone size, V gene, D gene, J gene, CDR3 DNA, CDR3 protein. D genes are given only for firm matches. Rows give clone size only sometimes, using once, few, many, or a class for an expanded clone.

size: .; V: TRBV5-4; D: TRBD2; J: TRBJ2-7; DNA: TGTGCCAGCAGCTTGGGTGCTGAGCGGGACTCCTACGAGCAGTACTTC; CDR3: CASSLGAERDSYEQYF
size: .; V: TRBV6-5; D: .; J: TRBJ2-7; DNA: TGTGCCAGCAGTTATTCCGGGACAAACTACGAGCAGTACTTC; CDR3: CASSYSGTNYEQYF
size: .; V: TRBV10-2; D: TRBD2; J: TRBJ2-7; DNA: TGCGCCAGCAGTCCGTCCTTAGCGGGGGGGGCCTACGAGCAGTACTTC; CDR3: CASSPSLAGGAYEQYF
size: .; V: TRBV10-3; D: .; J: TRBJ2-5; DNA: TGTGCCATCAGTGAGTCCCTGGGGGCCTCGCAAGAGACCCAGTACTTC; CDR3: CAISESLGASQETQYF
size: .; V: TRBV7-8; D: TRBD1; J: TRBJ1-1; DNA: TGTGCCAGCAGCTTAGGACAGGGGAAAAGCGAGGCTTTCTTT; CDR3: CASSLGQGKSEAFF
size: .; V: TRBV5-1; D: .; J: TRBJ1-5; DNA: TGCGCCAGCAGCTCTCTAGATCAGCCCCAGCATTTT; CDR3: CASSSLDQPQHF
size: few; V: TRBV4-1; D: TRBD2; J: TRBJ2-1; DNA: TGCGCCAGCAGCCAACTTGGGACTAGCCCTTACAATGAGCAGTTCTTC; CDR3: CASSQLGTSPYNEQFF
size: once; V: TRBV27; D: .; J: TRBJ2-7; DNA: TGTGCCAGCAGTTGGCCCGGACAGCTTTCCTCCTACGAGCAGTACTTC; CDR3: CASSWPGQLSSYEQYF
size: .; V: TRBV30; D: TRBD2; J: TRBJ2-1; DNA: TGTGCCTGGAGTGAAACTAGCGGGAGGCCGAGAAATGAGCAGTTCTTC; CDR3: CAWSETSGRPRNEQFF
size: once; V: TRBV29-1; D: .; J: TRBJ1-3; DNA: TGCAGCGTTGAGGGCTTCGACGGCCGCTCTGGAAACACCATATATTTT; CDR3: CSVEGFDGRSGNTIYF
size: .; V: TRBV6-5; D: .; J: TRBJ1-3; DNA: TGTGCCAGCAGTTACTTAAACAGGGCTGGAAACACCATATATTTT; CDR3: CASSYLNRAGNTIYF
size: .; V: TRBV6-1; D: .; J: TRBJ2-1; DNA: TGTGCCAGCAGTGAATGGCAAAGACCAGGGAATGAGCAGTTCTTC; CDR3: CASSEWQRPGNEQFF
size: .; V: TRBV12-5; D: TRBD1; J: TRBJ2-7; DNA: TGTGCTAGTGGTTTGCCCAGAGACAGGGTCCCCTACGAGCAGTACTTC; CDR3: CASGLPRDRVPYEQYF
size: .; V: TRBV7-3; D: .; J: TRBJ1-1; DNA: TGTGCCAGCAGCGGACAGCCCAACACTGAAGCTTTCTTT; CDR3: CASSGQPNTEAFF
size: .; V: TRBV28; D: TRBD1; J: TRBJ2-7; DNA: TGTGCCAGCAGTAGCCTAGGACAGGACTTCTACGAGCAGTACTTC; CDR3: CASSSLGQDFYEQYF
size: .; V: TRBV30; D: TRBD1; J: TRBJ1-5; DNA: TGTGCCTGGAGAGGACAGGGCAATCAGCCCCAGCATTTT; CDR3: CAWRGQGNQPQHF
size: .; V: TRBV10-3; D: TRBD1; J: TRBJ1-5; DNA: TGTGCCATCAGCGACAGGGAGATCGATCAGCCCCAGCATTTT; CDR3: CAISDREIDQPQHF
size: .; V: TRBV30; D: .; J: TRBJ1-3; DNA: TGTGCCTGGAACGGCGGCAACTCTGGAAACACCATATATTTT; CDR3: CAWNGGNSGNTIYF
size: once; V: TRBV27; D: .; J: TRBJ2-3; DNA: TGTGCCAGCAGTTTAAGGAGGAGCCGCACAGATACGCAGTATTTT; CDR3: CASSLRRSRTDTQYF
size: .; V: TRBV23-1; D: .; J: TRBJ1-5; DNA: TGCGCCAGATGCGTAAGAAATCCGCCCCAGCATTTT; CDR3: CARCVRNPPQHF
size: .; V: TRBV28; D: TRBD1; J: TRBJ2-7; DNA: TGTGCCAGCCACCGGGACAGGGAGACCTACGAGCAGTACTTC; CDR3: CASHRDRETYEQYF
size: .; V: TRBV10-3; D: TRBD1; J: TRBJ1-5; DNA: TGTGCCATCAGTGACCCTGGGACAGGAGGCGATCAGCCCCAGCATTTT; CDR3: CAISDPGTGGDQPQHF
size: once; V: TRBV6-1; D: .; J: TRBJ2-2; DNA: TGTGCCAGCAGATTAGACTTGTACACCGGGGAGCTGTTTTTT; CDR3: CASRLDLYTGELFF
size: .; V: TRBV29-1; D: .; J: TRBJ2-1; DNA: TGCAGCGTTGAAGGTTTGGGTCTAGCGATCTACAATGAGCAGTTCTTC; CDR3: CSVEGLGLAIYNEQFF
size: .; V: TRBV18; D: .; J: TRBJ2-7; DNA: TGTGCCAGCTCACCTCAGAATACCTACGAGCAGTACTTC; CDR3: CASSPQNTYEQYF
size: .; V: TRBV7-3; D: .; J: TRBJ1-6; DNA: TGTGCCAACTCAACCCAACAGCGGAGCTCCTATAATTCACCCCTCCACTTT; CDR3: CANSTQQRSSYNSPLHF
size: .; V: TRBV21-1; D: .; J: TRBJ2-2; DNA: TGTGCCAGCCCTCGGGGGTATGTCACCGGGGAGCTGTTTTTT; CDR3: CASPRGYVTGELFF
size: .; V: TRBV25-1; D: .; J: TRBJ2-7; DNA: TGTGCCAGCAGTGAATGGGGCAGTACCTACGAGCAGTACTTC; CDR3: CASSEWGSTYEQYF
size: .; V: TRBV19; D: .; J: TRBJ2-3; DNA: TGTGCCAGTAGCCCCCGGGGACTCGCGAGCACAGATACGCAGTATTTT; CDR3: CASSPRGLASTDTQYF
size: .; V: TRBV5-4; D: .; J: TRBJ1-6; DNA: TGTGCCAGCAGCTTGGCTCAGTATAATTCACCCCTCCACTTT; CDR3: CASSLAQYNSPLHF
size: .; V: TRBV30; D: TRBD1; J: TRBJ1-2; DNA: TGTGCCTGGACCGGACAGGGACACTATGGCTACACCTTC; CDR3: CAWTGQGHYGYTF
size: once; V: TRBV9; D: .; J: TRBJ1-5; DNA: TGTGCCAGCAGCGTGGAGGGAGCTCAGCCCCAGCATTTT; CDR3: CASSVEGAQPQHF
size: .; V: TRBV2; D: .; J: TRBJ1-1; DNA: TGTGCCAGCAGTGCGGACAGAGGAAATTCGTGGGCTTTCTTT; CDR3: CASSADRGNSWAFF
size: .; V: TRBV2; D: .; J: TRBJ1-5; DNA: TGTGCCAGCAGTAACCGGGTAGGTCAGCCCCAGCATTTT; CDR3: CASSNRVGQPQHF
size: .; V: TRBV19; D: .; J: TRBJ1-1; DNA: TGTGCCAGTAGTTTACAGGCGGCGTCGGGCACTGAAGCTTTCTTT; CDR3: CASSLQAASGTEAFF